These 9 T cell receptor beta chains were sequenced from one sample in a study of identical twins. One entry per CDR3 protein, called by TCRdb with MiXCR from the 5' RACE reads. This sample has approximately 1.8 million distinct CDR3 sequences; under 35% occur once, and the top ten carry over 0.25%. Input material: cord blood. These receptors were collected from a newborn girl in good health.

The chain carries TRBV20-1 and TRBJ1-6; 10 bases agree with TRBD1. CDR1 is DFQATT, CDR2 SNEGSKA, per germline (reference sequence). This CDR3 has 15 residues. After removal of 6 bases from V and 6 bases from J, the junction contained 8 bases not matched to a gene. CDR3 DNA: TGCAGTGCGCGAATCCGGACAGGGGGTAATTCACCCCTCCACTTT. It codes for CSARIRTGGNSPLHF.

The chain joins TRBV20-1 to TRBJ1-4; D not resolved. The length of the CDR3 is 14 residues. The V and J ends lost 6 bases and 8 bases respectively, with 19 bases between them. CDR1 is DFQATT, CDR2 SNEGSKA, per germline (reference sequence). The CDR3 DNA is TGCAGTGCCTCCTCTCCGGGCAGACCCGAAAAACTGTTTTTT. It is translated as CSASSPGRPEKLFF.

The rearrangement joins TRBV10-1 to TRBJ2-2; D call uncertain. Germline V lookup: CDR1 WNHNN, CDR2 SYGVQD (reference sequence). V lost 2 bases, J lost 0 bases, and 7 bases lay in between. The CDR3 loop spans 15 amino acids. The CDR3 region is CASSEVQANTGELFF. For the CDR3, the DNA is TGCGCCAGCAGTGAGGTGCAGGCGAACACCGGGGAGCTGTTTTTT.

About this clonotype: Germline and junction disagree at one end, which may indicate a read error. The chain couples TRBV5-1 to TRBJ2-3, with 8 bases lining up with TRBD2. Germline V lookup: CDR1 SGHRS, CDR2 YFSETQ. The CDR3 consists of 16 residues. The CDR3 sequence is CASPIGLAGRTDTKYF. The CDR3 DNA reads as TGCGCCAGCCCCATCGGACTAGCAGGCCGCACAGATACGAAGTATTTT.

In this sample, this clonotype turned up a few times. V is TRBV7-2 and J is TRBJ2-7, with 8 bases matching TRBD2. The germline V gene has CDR1 SGHTA and CDR2 FQGNSA. This CDR3 has 14 amino acids. V lost 4 bases, J lost 2 bases, and 4 bases stayed unmatched. The CDR3 nucleotides are TGTGCCAGCAGCTCCCGTAGCGGGACCTACGAGCAGTACTTC. Amino acid sequence: CASSSRSGTYEQYF.

CDR3 amino acids: CASSPRTSGRIHTQYF. As DNA, the CDR3 is TGTGCCAGCAGCCCTCGGACTAGCGGGAGAATTCATACGCAGTATTTT. This rearrangement joins TRBV3-1 to TRBJ2-3; 13 positions match TRBD2. Germline lookup yields CDR1 LGHDT and CDR2 YNNKEL (reference sequence). This CDR3 spans 16 amino acids. V lost 4 bases and J lost 7; bases outside the gene matches: 8.

This clonotype was found a few times. The chain carries TRBV29-1 and TRBJ2-4, with 9 bases identical to TRBD1. The germline gives CDR1 SQVTM, CDR2 ANQGSEA. This CDR3 has 12 residues. Unmatched junction bases numbered 3, after V lost 6 bases and J lost 6 bases. CDR3 coding DNA: TGCAGCGTCGGGACAGGGAGAAACATTCAGTACTTC. This encodes CSVGTGRNIQYF. The variable domain in full, with the rest retrieved from reference TRBV29-1 and TRBJ2-4, is SAVISQKPSRDICQRGTSLTIQCQVDSQVTMMFWYRQQPGQSLTLIATANQGSEATYESGFVIDKFPISRPNLTFSTLTVSNMSPEDSSIYLCSVGTGRNIQYFGAGTRLSVL.

The chain recombines TRBV6-5 with TRBJ2-1; no clear D gene. The germline CDR1 and CDR2 sequences are MNHEY and SVGAGI. The CDR3 length is 17 residues. Trimming took 0 bases from V and 2 from J, leaving 14 bases between them. The DNA for the CDR3 is TGTGCCAGCAGTTACTCGGCAAGTCGGGTGGCCTACAATGAGCAGTTCTTC. Protein sequence: CASSYSASRVAYNEQFF.

CDR3 amino acids: CATSRARQGGNTIYF. DNA for the CDR3: TGTGCCACCAGCAGGGCCAGACAGGGAGGAAACACCATATATTTT. V and J are TRBV15 and TRBJ1-3, with 7 bases aligning to TRBD1. The CDR3 has 15 amino acids. V was pared by 3 bases and J by 4 bases, with 6 bases of the junction left unmatched. CDR1 LNHNV and CDR2 YYDKDF come from the germline V gene (reference sequence).